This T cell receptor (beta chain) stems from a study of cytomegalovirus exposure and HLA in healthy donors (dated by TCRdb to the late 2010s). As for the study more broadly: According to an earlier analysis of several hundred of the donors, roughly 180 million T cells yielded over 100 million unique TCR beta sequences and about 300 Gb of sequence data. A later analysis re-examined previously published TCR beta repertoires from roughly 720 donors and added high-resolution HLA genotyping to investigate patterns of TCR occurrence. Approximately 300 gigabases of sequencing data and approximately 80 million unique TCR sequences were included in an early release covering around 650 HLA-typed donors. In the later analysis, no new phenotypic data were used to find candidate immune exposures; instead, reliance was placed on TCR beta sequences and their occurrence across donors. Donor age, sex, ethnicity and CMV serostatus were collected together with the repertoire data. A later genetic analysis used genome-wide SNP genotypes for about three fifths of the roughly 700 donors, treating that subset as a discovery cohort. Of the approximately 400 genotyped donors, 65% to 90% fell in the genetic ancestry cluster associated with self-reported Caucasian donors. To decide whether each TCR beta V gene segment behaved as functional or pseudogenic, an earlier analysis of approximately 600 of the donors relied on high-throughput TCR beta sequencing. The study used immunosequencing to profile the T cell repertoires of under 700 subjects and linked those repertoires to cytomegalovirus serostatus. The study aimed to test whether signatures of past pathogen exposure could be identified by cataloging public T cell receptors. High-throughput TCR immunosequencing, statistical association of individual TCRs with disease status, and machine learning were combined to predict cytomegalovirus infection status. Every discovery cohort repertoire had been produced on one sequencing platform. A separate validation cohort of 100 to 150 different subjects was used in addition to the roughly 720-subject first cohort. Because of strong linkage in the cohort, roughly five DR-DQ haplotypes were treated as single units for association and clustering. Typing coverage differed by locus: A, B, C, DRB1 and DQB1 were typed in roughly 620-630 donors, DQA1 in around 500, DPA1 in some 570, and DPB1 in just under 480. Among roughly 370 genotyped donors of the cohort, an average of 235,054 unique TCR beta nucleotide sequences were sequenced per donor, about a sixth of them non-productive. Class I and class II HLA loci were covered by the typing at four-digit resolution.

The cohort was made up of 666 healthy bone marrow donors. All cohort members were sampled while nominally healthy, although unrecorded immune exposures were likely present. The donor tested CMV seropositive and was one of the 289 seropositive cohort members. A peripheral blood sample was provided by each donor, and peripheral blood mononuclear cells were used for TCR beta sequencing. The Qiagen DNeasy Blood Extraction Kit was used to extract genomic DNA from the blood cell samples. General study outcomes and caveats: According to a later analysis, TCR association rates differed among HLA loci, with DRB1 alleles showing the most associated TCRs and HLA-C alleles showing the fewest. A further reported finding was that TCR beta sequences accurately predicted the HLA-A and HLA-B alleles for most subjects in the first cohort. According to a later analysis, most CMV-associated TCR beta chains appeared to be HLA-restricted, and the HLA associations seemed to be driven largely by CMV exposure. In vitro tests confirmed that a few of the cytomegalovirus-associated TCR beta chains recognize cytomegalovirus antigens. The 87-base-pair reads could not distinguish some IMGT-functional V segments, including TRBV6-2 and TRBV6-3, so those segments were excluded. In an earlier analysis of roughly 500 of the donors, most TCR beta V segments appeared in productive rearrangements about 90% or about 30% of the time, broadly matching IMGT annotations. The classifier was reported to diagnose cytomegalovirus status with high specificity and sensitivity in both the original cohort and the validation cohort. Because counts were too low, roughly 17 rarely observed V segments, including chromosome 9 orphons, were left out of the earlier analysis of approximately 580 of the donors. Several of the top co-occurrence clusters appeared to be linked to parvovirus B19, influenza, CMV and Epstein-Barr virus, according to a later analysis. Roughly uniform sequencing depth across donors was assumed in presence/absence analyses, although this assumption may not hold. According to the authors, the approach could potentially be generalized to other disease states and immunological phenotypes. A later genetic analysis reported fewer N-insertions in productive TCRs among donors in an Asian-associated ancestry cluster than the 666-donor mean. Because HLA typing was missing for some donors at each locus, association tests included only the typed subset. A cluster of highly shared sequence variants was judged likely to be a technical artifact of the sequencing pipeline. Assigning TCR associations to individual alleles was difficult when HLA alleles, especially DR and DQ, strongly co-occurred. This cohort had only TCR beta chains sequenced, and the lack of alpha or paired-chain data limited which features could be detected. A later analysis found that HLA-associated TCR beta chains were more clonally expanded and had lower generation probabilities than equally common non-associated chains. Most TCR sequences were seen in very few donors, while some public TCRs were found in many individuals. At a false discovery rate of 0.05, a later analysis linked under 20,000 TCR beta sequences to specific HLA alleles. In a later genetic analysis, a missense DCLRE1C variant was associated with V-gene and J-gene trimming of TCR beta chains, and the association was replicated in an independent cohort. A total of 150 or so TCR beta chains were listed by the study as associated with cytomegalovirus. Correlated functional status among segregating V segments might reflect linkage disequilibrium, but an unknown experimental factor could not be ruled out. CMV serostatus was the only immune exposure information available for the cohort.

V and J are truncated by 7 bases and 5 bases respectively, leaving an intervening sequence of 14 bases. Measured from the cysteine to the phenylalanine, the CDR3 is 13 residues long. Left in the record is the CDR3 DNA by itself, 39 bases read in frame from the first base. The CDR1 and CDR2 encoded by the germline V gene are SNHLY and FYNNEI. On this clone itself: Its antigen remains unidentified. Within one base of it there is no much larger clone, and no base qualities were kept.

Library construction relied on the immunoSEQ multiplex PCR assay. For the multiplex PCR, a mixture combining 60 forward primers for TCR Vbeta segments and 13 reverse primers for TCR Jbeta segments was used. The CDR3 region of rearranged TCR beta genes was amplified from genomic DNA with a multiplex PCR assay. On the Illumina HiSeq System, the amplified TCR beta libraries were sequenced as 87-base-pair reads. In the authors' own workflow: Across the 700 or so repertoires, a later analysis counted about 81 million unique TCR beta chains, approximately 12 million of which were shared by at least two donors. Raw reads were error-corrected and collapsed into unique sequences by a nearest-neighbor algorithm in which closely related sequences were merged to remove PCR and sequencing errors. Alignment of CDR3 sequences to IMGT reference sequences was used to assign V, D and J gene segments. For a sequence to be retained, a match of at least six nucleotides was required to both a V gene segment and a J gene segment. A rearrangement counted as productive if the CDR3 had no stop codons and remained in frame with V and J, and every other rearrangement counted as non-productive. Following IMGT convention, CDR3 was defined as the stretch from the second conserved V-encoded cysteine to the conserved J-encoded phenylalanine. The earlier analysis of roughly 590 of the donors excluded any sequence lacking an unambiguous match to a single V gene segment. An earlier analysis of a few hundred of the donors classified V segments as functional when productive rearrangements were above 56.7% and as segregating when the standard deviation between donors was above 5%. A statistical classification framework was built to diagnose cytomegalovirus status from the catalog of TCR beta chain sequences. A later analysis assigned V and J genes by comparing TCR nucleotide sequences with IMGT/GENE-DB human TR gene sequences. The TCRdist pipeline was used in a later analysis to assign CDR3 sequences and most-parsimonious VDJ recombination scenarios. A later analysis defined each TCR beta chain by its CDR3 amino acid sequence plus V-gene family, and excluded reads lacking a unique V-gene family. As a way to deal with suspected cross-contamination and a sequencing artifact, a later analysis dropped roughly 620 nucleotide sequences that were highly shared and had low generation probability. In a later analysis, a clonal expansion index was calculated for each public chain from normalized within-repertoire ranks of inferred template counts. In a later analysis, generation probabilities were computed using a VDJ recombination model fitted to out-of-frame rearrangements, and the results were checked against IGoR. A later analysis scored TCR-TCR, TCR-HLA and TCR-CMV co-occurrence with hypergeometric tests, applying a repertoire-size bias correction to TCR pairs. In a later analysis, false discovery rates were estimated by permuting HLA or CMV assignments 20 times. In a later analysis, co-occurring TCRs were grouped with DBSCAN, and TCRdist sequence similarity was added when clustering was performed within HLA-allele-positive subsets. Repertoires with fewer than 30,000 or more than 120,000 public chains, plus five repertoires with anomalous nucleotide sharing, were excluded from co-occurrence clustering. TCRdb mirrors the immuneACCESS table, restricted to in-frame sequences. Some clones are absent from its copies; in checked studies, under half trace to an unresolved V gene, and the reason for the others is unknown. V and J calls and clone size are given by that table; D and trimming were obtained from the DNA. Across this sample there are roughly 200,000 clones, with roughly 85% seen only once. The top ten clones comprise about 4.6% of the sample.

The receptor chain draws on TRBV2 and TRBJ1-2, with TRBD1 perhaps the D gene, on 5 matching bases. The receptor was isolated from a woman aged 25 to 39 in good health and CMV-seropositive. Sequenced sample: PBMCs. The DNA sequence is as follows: TGTGCCAGCACCCGACAGACTAGATATGGCTACACCTTC. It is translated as CASTRQTRYGYTF.